This T cell receptor beta chain was sequenced in a study of cytotoxic CD8 clonotypes in ibrutinib-treated CLL. The study, taken as a whole, reports: The clonality rise at ibrutinib response reflected private clonotype expansion.

TCRdb's copy holds only in-frame clones and misses some; the assay was immunoSEQ multiplex PCR. The repertoire holds about 68,000 clones, with 75% to 95% as singletons. On this clone itself: No antigen is known for it.

J lost 6 bases, V lost 2 bases, and 15 bases had no gene match. The germline gives CDR1 SQVTM, CDR2 ANQGSEA. This CDR3 is built from 17 residues. Sequencing used PBMCs, obtained after 12 months of ibrutinib treatment. The chain combines TRBV29-1 with TRBJ2-2; 7 bases are shared with TRBD1. The TCR originated in a human donor with chronic lymphocytic leukemia. CDR3 nucleotide sequence: TGCAGCGTTGAACAAAGAGCAGGGGGTTTATGGGCCGGGGAGCTGTTTTTT. It codes for CSVEQRAGGLWAGELFF.